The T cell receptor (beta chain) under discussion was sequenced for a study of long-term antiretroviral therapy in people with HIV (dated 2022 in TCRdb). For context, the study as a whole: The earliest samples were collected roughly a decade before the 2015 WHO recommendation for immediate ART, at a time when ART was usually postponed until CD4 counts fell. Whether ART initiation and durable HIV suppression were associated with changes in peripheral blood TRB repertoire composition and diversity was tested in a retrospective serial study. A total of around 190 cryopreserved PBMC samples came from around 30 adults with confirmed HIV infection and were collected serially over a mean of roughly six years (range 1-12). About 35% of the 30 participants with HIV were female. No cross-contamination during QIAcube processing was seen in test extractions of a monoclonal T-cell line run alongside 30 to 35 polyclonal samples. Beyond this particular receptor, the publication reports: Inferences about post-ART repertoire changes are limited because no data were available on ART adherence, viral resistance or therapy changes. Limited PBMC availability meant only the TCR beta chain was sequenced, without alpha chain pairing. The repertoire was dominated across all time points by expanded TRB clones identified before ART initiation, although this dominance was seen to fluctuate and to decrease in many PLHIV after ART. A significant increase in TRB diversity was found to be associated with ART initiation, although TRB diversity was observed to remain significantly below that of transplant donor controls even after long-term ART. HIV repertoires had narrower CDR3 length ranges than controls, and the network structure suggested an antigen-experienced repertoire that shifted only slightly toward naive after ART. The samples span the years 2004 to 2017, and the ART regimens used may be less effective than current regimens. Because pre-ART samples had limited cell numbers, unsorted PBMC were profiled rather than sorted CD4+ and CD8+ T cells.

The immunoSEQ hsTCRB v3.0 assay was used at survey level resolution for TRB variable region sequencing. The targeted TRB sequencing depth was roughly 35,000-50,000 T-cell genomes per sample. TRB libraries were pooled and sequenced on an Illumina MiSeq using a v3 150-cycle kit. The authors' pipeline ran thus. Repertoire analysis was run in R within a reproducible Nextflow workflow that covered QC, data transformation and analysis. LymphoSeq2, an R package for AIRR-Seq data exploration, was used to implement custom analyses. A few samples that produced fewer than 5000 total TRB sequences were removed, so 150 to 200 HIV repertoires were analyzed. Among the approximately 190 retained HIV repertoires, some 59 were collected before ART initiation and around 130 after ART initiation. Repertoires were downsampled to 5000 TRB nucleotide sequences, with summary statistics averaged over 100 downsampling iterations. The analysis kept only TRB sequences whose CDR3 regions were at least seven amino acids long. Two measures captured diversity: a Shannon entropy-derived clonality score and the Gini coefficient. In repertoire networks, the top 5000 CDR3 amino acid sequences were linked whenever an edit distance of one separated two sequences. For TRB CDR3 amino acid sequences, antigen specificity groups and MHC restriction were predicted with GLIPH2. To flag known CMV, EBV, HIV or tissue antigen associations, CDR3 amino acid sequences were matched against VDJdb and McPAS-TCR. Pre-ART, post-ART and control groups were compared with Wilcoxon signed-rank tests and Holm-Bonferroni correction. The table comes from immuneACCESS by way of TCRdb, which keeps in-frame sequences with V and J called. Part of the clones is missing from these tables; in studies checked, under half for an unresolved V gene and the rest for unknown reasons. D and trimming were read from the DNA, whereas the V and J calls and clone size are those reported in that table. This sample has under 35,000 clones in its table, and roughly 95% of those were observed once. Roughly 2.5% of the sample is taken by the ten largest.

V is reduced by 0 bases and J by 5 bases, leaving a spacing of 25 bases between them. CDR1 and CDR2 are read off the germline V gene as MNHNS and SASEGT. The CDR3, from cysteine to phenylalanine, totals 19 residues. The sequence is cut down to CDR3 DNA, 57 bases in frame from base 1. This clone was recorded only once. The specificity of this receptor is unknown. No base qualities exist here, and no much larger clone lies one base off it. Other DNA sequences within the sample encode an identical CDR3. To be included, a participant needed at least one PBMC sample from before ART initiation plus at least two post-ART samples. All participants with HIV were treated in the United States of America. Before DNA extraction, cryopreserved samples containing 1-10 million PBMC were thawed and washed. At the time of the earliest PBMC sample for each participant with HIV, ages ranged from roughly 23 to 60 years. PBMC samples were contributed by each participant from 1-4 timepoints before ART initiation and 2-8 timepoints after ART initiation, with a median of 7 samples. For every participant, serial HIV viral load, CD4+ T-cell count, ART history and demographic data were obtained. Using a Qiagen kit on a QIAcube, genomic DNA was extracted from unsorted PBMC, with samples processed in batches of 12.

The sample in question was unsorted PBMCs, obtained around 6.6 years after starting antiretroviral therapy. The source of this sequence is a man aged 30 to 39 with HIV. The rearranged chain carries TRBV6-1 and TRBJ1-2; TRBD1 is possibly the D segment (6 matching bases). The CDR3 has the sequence CASSEAVPRGDGTSYGYTF. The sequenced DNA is TGTGCCAGCAGTGAAGCGGTCCCTAGGGGAGACGGGACATCTTATGGCTACACCTTC.